This T cell receptor (beta chain) originates from a study of identical twins. General study findings and limits: Twins shared out-of-frame alpha sequences with excess low generation probability. High-abundance cord blood beta clonotypes had fewer insertions; memory repertoires showed none. Zero-insertion analyses were open to partial confounding by invariant MAIT and iNKT cells.

A universal primer site was incorporated via template switching, and the cDNA contained unique molecular identifiers. MiXCR was run by TCRdb on the 5' RACE reads, yielding one entry per CDR3 protein. The sample lists about 700,000 distinct CDR3 sequences, 6% to 6.5% occurring once. Germline V gene data show CDR1 as DFQATT and CDR2 as SNEGSKA (reference sequence). There are 14 residues in the CDR3. V shed 3 bases and J 3 bases; nucleotides not matched to a gene: 5. This clonotype was seen more than once but under ten times. Its target is unknown. This clonotype originated in a man between 18 and 35 years old in good health. The V and J genes are TRBV20-1 and TRBJ1-1; 9 nucleotides agree with TRBD1. The sequenced sample was naive T cells sorted from blood. This chain's CDR3 is CSASSQGADTEAFF. The CDR3 coding sequence is TGCAGTGCTAGCTCACAGGGGGCGGACACTGAAGCTTTCTTT.